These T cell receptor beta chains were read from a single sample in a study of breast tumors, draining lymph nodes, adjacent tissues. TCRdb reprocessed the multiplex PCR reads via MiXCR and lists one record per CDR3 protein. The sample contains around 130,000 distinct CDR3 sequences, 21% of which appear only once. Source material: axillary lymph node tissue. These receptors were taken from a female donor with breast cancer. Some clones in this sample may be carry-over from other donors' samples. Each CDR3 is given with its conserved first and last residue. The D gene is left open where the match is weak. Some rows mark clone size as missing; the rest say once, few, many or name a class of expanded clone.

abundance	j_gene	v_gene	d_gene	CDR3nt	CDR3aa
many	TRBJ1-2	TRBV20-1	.	TGCAGTGCCCGGGGGACCGCCCGAGGAGGCTACACCTTC	CSARGTARGGYTF
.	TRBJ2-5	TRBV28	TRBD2	TGTGCCAGCAGTTGGGGACTAGCGGGGCTTATGAGAAAGACCCAGTACTTC	CASSWGLAGLMRKTQYF
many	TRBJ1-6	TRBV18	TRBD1	TGTGCCAGCTCTACAGGTCCGGGACAGGGTCAGTCACCCCTCCACTTT	CASSTGPGQGQSPLHF
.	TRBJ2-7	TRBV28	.	TGTGCCAGCAGTCGTATCTACGAGCAGTACTTC	CASSRIYEQYF
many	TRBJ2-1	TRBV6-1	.	TGTGCCAGCAGCACGGCAGGCCACAATGAGCAGTTCTTC	CASSTAGHNEQFF
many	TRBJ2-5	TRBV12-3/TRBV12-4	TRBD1	TGTGCCAGCAGTCCCCGACAGGGTGTAGGGGAGACCCAGTACTTC	CASSPRQGVGETQYF
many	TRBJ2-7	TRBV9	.	TGTGCCAGCAGCGACACAGGGCGGGGATACGAGCAGTACTTC	CASSDTGRGYEQYF
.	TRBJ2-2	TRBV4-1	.	TGCGCCAGCAGCCAAGTCCTTTGGGGACAGAACACCGGGGAGCTGTTTTTT	CASSQVLWGQNTGELFF
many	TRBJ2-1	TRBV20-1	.	TGCAGTGCTAGTGGCCTCGAGCGTCAGCAGTTCTTC	CSASGLERQQFF
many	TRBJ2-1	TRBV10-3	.	TGTGCCATCAGTGAGTCCGGGGCAAGGACAGAGCAGTTCTTC	CAISESGARTEQFF
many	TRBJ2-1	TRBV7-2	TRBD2	TGTGCCAGCAGCTCAACGACTAGCGGGAGTGCGCATGAGCAGTTCTTC	CASSSTTSGSAHEQFF
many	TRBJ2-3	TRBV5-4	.	TGTGCCAGCAGAGATAGGCGGGAATTCACAGATACGCAGTATTTT	CASRDRREFTDTQYF
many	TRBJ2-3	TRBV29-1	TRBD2	TGCAGCGTCGGAAGCGGACTAGCGGGAGGTAGTGATACGCAGTATTTT	CSVGSGLAGGSDTQYF
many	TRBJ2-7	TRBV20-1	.	TGCAGTGCTTATAGACCCTACCCAACCTACGAGCAGTACTTC	CSAYRPYPTYEQYF
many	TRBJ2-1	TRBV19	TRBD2	TGTGCCAGTAGTATGGAGGGACTAGCGAGTTTCGATGAGCAGTTCTTC	CASSMEGLASFDEQFF
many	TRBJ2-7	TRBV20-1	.	TGCAGTGCCCGCGGCCCGGACTCCTACGAGCAGTACTTC	CSARGPDSYEQYF
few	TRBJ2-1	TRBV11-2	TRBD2	TGTGCCAGCAGCTTAGGGGGTTATAGCGGGGCTACTCTCTACAATGAGCAGTTCTTC	CASSLGGYSGATLYNEQFF
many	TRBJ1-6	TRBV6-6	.	TGTGCCAGCAGTTACTCGTTTGTTCTGGGAGCGAATTCACCCCTCCACTTT	CASSYSFVLGANSPLHF
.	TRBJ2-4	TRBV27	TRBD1	TGTGCCAGCAGGACAGGGAAAAACATTCAGTACTTC	CASRTGKNIQYF
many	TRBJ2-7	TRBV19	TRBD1	TGTGCCAGTAGTAGCGGACAGGAATACGAGCAGTACTTC	CASSSGQEYEQYF
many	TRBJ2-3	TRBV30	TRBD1	TGTGCCTGGAGAGGGACAGGGAATAGGAATACGCAGTATTTT	CAWRGTGNRNTQYF
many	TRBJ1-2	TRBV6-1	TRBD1	TGTGCCAGCCTTCGACAGGGCGCTAACTATGGCTACACCTTC	CASLRQGANYGYTF
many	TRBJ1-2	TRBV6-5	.	TGTGCCAGCAGCCCCCACCACAGGGTCAACTATGGCTACACCTTC	CASSPHHRVNYGYTF
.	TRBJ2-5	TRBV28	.	TGTGCCAGCAGAATCAGGGGAAAAGAGACCCAGTACTTC	CASRIRGKETQYF
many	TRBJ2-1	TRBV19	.	TGTGCCAGTAGTATTCTTAAAGGGGTTAACTCCTACAATGAGCAGTTCTTC	CASSILKGVNSYNEQFF
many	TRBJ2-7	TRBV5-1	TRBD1	TGCGCCAGCAGCTTGGCCGGGACAGGGTACGAGCAGTACTTC	CASSLAGTGYEQYF
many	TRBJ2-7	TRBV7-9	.	TGTGCCAGCAGCTTAACCCCACAGAGCTCCTACGAGCAGTACTTC	CASSLTPQSSYEQYF
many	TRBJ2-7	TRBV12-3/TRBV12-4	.	TGTGCCAGCAGTTTACGGGACCGATACGAGCAGTACTTC	CASSLRDRYEQYF
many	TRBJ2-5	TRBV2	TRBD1	TGTGCCAGCAGTGACGGACAGGGGGCGAACGCGGAGACCCAGTACTTC	CASSDGQGANAETQYF
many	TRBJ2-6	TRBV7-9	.	TGTGCCAGCAGCCCCTTGAGTACAGCCTACTCTGGGGCCAACGTCCTGACTTTC	CASSPLSTAYSGANVLTF
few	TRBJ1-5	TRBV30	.	TGTGCCCGGTCCTCTTCGGCGCCCGGGGCCAATCAGCCCCAGCATTTT	CARSSSAPGANQPQHF
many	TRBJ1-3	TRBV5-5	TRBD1	TGTGCCAGCAGCTTAAGGACAGGGGGTGGAACGTCTGGAAACACCATATATTTT	CASSLRTGGGTSGNTIYF
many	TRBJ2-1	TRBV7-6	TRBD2	TGTGCCAGCAGCGCAGGCCACCTAGCGGGAGGTTATGATGAGCAGTTCTTC	CASSAGHLAGGYDEQFF
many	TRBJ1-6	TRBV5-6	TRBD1	TGTGCCAGCAGCCCCTACAGGGGAGGGTCACCCCTCCACTTT	CASSPYRGGSPLHF
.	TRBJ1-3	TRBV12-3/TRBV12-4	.	TGTGCCAGCAGTCTTGGGAACTCTGGAAACACCATATATTTT	CASSLGNSGNTIYF
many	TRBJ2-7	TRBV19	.	TGTGCCAGTAGCACGACTAGAGGAAGCTACGAGCAGTACTTC	CASSTTRGSYEQYF
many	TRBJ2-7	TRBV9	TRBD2	TGTGCCAGCAGCGCAACGGGGGGGAGCGGGAGGTTCAACGAGCAGTACTTC	CASSATGGSGRFNEQYF
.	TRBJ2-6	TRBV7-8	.	TGTGCCAGCAGCTTAGTGGGCACGAGCTCTGGGGCCAACGTCCTGACTTTC	CASSLVGTSSGANVLTF